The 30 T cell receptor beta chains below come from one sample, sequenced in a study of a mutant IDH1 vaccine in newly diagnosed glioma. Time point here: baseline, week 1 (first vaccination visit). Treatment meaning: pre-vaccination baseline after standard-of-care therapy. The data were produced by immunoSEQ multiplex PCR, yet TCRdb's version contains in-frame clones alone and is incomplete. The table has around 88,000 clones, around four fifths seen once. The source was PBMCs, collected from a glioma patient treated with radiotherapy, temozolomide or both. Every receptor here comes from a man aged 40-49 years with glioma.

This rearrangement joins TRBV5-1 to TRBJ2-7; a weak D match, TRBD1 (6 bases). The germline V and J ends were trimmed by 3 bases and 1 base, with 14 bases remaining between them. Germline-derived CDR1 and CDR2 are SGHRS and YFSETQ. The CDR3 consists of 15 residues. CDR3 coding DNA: TGCGCCAGCAGCTCCGACCCGGGACATTCCTACGAGCAGTACTTC. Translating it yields CASSSDPGHSYEQYF.

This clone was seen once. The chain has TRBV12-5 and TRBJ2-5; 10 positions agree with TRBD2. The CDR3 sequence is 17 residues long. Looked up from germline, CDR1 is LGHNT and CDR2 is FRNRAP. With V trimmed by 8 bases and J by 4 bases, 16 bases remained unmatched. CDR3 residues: CASSTGASGRRLETQYF. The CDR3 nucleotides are TGTGCTAGTTCCACCGGTGCTAGCGGGAGAAGGCTAGAGACCCAGTACTTC.

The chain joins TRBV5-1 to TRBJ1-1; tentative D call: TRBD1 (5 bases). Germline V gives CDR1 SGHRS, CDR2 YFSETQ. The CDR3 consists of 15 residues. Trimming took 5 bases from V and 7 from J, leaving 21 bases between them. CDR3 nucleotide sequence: TGCGCCAGCAGTCTCAGTAGAGGGGCTAAGGGTGAAGCTTTCTTT. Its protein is CASSLSRGAKGEAFF.

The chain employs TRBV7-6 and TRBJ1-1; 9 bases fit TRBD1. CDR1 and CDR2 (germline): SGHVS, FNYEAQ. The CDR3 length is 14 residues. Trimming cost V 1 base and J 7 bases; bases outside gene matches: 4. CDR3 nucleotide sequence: TGTGCCAGCAGCTTAGAAGAGGACAGGGGTGAAGCTTTCTTT. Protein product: CASSLEEDRGEAFF.

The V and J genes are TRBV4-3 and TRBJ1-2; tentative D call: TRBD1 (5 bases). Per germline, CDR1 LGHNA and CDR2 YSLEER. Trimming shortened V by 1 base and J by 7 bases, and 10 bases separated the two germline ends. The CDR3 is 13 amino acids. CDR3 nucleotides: TGCGCCAGCAGCCAAGGCAGGGTGGGTGGCTACACCTTC. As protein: CASSQGRVGGYTF.

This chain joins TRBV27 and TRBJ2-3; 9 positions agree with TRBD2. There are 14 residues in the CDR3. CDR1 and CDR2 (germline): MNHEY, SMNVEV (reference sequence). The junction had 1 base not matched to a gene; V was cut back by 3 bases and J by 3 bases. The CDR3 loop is CASSLLAGTDTQYF. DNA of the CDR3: TGTGCCAGCAGTTTGCTAGCGGGAACAGATACGCAGTATTTT.

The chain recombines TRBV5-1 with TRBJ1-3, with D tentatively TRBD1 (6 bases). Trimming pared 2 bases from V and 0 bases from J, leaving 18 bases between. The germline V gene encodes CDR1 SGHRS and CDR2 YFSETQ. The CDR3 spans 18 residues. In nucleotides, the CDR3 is TGCGCCAGCAGCTTTGGGACACTGGGATCGGTCTCTGGAAACACCATATATTTT. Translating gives CASSFGTLGSVSGNTIYF. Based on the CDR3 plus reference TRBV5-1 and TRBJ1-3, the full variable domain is KAGVTQTPRYLIKTRGQQVTLSCSPISGHRSVSWYQQTPGQGLQFLFEYFSETQRNKGNFPGRFSGRQFSNSRSEMNVSTLELGDSALYLCASSFGTLGSVSGNTIYFGEGSWLTVV.

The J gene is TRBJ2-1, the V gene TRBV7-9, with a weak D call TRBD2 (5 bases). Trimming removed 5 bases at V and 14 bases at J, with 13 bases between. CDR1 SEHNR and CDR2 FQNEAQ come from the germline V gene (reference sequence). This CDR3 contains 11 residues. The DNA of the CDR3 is TGTGCCAGCAGCGCGGGCGAGCAAGAGTTCTTC. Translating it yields CASSAGEQEFF.

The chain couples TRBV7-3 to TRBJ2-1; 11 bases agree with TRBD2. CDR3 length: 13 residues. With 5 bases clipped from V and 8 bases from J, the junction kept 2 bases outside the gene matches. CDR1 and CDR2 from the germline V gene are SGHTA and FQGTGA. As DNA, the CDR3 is TGTGCCAGCAGCCTGGGACTAGCGGATGAGCAGTTCTTC. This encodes CASSLGLADEQFF.

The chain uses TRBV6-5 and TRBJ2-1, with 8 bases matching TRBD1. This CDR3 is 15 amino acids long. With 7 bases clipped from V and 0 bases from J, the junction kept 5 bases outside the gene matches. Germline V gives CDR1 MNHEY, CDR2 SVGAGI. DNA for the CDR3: TGTGCCAGCACACGGGACAGGAGCTCCTACAATGAGCAGTTCTTC. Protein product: CASTRDRSSYNEQFF.

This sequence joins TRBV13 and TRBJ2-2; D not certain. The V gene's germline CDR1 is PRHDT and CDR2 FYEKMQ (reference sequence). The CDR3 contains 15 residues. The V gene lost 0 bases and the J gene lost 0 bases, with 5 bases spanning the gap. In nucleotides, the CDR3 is TGTGCCAGCAGCTTAGGGACAACGAACACCGGGGAGCTGTTTTTT. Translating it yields CASSLGTTNTGELFF.

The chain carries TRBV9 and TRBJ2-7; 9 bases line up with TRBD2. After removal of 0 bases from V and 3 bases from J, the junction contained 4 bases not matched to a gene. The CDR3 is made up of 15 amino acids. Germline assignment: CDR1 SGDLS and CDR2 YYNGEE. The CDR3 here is CASSVGAGGLYEQYF. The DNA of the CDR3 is TGTGCCAGCAGCGTAGGGGCGGGAGGGCTCTACGAGCAGTACTTC.

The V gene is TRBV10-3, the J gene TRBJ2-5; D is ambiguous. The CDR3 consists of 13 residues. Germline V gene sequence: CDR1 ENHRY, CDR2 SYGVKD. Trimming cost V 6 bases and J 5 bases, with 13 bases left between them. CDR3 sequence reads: CAISQTPRETQYF. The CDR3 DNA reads TGTGCCATCAGCCAGACGCCTAGGGAGACCCAGTACTTC.

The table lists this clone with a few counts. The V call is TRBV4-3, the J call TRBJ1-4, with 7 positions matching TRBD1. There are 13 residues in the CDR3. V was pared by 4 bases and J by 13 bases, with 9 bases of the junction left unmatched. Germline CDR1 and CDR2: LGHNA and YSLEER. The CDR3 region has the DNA TGCGCCAGCAGCCGCGACAGGGAGGGCGTACTGTTTTTT. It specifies CASSRDREGVLFF.

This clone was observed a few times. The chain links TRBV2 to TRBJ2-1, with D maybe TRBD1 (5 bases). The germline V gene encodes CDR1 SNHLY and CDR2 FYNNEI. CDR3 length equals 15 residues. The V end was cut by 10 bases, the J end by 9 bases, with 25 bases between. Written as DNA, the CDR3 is TGTGCCACAAACGGCAGGCGACAGCTGGGTTTTGAGCAGTTCTTC. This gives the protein CATNGRRQLGFEQFF.

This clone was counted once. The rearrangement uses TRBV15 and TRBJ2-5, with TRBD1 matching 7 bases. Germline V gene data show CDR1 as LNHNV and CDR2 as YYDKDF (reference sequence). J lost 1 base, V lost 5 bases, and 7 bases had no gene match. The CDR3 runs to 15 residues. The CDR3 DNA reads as TGTGCCACCAGCTCCAGGGGGTGGGGCCAAGAGACCCAGTACTTC. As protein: CATSSRGWGQETQYF. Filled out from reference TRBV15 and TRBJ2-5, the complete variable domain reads DAMVIQNPRYQVTQFGKPVTLSCSQTLNHNVMYWYQQKSSQAPKLLFHYYDKDFNNEADTPDNFQSRRPNTSFCFLDIRSPGLGDTAMYLCATSSRGWGQETQYFGPGTRLLVL.

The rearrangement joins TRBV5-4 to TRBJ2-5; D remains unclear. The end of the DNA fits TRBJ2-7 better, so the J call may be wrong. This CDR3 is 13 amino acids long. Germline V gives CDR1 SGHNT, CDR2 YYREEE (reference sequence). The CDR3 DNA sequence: TGTGCCAGCAGCCCTTCAAACACCTACGAGCAGTACTTC. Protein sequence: CASSPSNTYEQYF.

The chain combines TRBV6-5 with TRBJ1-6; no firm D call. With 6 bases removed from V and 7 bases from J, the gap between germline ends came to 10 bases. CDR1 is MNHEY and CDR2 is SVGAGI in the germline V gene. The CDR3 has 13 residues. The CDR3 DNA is TGTGCCAGCAGGCGCCAGGAGAATTCACCCCTCCACTTT. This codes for CASRRQENSPLHF.

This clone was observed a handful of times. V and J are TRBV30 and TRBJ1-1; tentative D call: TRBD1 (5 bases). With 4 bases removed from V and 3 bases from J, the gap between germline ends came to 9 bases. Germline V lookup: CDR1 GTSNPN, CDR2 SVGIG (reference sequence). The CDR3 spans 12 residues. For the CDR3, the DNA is TGTGCCTGGACTAGAGGGGACACTGAAGCTTTCTTT. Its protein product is CAWTRGDTEAFF.

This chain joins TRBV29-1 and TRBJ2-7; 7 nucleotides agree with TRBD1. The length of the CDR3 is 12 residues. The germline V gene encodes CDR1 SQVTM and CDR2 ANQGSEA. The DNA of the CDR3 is TGCAGTAGCCGGACAGGCCCCCACGAGCAGTACTTC. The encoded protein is CSSRTGPHEQYF.

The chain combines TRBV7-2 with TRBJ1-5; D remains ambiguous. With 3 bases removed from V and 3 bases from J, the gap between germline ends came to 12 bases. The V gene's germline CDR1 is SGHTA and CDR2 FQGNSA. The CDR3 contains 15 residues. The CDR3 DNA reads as TGTGCCAGCAGCTTCTCCGGATCAAACAATCAGCCCCAGCATTTT. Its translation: CASSFSGSNNQPQHF.

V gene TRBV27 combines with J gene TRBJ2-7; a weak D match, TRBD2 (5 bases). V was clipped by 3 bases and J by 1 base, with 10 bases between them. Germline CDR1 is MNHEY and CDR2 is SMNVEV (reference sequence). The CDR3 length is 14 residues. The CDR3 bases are TGTGCCAGCAGTTTCGGGGTGGGATCCTACGAGCAGTACTTC. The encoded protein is CASSFGVGSYEQYF.

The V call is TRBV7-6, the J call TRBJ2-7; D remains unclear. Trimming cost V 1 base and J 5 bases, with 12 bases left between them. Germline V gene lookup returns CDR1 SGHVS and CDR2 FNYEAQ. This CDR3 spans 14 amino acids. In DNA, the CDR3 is TGTGCCAGCAGCTTAGAAGGGCCCAAGGACGAGCAGTACTTC. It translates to CASSLEGPKDEQYF.

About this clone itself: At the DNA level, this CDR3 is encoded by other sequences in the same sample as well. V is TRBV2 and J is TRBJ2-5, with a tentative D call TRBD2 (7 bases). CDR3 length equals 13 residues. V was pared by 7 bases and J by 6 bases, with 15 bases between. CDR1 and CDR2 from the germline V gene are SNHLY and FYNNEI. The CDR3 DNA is TGTGCCAGCATGGAGGGGGGGCCACAGACCCAGTACTTC. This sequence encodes CASMEGGPQTQYF.

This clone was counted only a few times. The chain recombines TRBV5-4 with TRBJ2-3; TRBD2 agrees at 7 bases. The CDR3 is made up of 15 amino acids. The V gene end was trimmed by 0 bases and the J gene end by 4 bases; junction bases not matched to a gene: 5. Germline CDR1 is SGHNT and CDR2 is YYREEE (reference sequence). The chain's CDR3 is CASSLAAGRADTQYF. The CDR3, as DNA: TGTGCCAGCAGCTTGGCCGCAGGGAGGGCAGATACGCAGTATTTT.

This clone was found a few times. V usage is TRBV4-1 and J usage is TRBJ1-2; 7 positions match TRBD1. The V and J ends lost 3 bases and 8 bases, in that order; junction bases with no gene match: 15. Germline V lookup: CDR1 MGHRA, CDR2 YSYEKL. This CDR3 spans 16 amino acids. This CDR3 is CASSQDAGTAGSGYTF. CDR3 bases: TGCGCCAGCAGCCAGGACGCCGGGACAGCGGGGTCCGGCTACACCTTC.

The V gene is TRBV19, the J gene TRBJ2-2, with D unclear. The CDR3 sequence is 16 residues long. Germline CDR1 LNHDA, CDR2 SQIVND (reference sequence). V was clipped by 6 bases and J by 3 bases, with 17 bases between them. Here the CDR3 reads CASSPTRKYDTGELFF. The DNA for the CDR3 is TGTGCCAGTAGCCCCACTCGAAAGTACGACACCGGGGAGCTGTTTTTT.

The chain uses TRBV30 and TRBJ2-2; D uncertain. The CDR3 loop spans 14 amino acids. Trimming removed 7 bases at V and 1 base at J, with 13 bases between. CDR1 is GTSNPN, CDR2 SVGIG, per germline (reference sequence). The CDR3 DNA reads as TGTGCCTCCACGGTGACAAGGAACACCGGGGAGCTGTTTTTT. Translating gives CASTVTRNTGELFF.

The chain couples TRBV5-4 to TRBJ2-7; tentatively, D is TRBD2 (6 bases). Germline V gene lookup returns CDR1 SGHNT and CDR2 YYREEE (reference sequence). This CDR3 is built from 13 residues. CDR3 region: CAGRLVGSGEQYF. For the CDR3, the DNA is TGTGCTGGGCGACTAGTGGGGTCTGGGGAGCAGTACTTC.

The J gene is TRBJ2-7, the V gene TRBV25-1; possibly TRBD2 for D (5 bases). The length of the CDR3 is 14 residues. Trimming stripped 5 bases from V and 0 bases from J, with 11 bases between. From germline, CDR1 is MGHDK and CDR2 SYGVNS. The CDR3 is CASSMRVSSYEQYF. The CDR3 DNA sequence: TGTGCCAGCAGTATGCGGGTCTCCTCCTACGAGCAGTACTTC.